The rows below give T cell receptor beta chains drawn from one sample of a study of T cells after yellow fever vaccination. One entry per CDR3 protein results from TCRdb running MiXCR on the 5' RACE reads. The sample consists of fewer than 100,000 distinct CDR3 sequences, about 6% of them appearing once. Sequenced material: CD8+ T cells sorted from PBMCs, taken 10 days after the yellow fever booster vaccination. The receptor source for this set is a young man who received the YFV17D yellow fever vaccine. CDR3s include the opening cysteine and the closing phenylalanine or tryptophan. The D gene is left open where the match is weak. Clone size, where shown, is once, few, many, or a class for clones that have expanded.

J: TRBJ1-1; D: NA; size: few; V: TRBV30; CDR3: CAWSSGTEAFF; DNA: TGTGCCTGGAGTAGTGGGACCGAAGCTTTCTTT
J: TRBJ2-3; D: NA; size: NA; V: TRBV27; CDR3: CASKGWQLATDTQYF; DNA: TGTGCCAGCAAGGGTTGGCAGCTAGCCACAGATACGCAGTATTTT
J: TRBJ2-3; D: NA; size: many; V: TRBV7-3; CDR3: CASSSLVAASTDTQYF; DNA: TGTGCCAGCAGCTCCCTCGTGGCGGCTAGCACAGATACGCAGTATTTT
J: TRBJ2-1; D: NA; size: many; V: TRBV7-9; CDR3: CASSFNREQFF; DNA: TGTGCCAGCAGCTTTAACAGGGAGCAGTTCTTC
J: TRBJ2-5; D: TRBD2; size: few; V: TRBV6-6; CDR3: CASSYSVQRGGETQYF; DNA: TGTGCCAGCAGTTACTCCGTCCAGCGGGGCGGAGAGACCCAGTACTTC
J: TRBJ1-5; D: TRBD1; size: few; V: TRBV12-3/TRBV12-4; CDR3: CASSPESTGGGQPQHF; DNA: TGTGCCAGCAGTCCCGAATCGACAGGGGGAGGTCAGCCCCAGCATTTT
J: TRBJ2-1; D: NA; size: NA; V: TRBV12-3/TRBV12-4; CDR3: CASRIGGNEQFF; DNA: TGTGCCAGCAGAATCGGGGGAAATGAGCAGTTCTTC
J: TRBJ2-7; D: TRBD2; size: NA; V: TRBV5-4; CDR3: CASGQPGLLEQYF; DNA: TGTGCCAGCGGGCAACCGGGACTACTCGAGCAGTACTTC
J: TRBJ2-2; D: NA; size: few; V: TRBV5-1; CDR3: CASSFDMSGRTGELFF; DNA: TGCGCCAGCAGCTTCGACATGTCGGGCCGGACCGGGGAGCTGTTTTTT
J: TRBJ2-7; D: TRBD1; size: many; V: TRBV9; CDR3: CASSRGTGAYEQYF; DNA: TGTGCCAGCAGCAGAGGGACAGGGGCCTACGAGCAGTACTTC
J: TRBJ1-1; D: TRBD1; size: many; V: TRBV5-1; CDR3: CARFVDRRGMNTEAFF; DNA: TGCGCCAGGTTCGTGGACAGGCGGGGAATGAACACTGAAGCTTTCTTT
J: TRBJ2-7; D: TRBD1; size: NA; V: TRBV24-1; CDR3: CATTEDRDRDYEQYF; DNA: TGTGCCACCACAGAAGACCGGGACAGAGACTACGAGCAGTACTTC
J: TRBJ2-2; D: TRBD2; size: few; V: TRBV12-3/TRBV12-4; CDR3: CASSLSLAGRTGGELFF; DNA: TGTGCCAGCAGTTTATCACTAGCGGGGCGAACGGGCGGGGAGCTGTTTTTT
J: TRBJ2-4; D: NA; size: many; V: TRBV9; CDR3: CASSLDGGGQNIQYF; DNA: TGTGCCAGCAGCCTCGACGGAGGGGGGCAAAACATTCAGTACTTC
J: TRBJ2-7; D: NA; size: many; V: TRBV7-9; CDR3: CASSLPRAADYEQYF; DNA: TGTGCCAGCAGCCTACCAAGGGCCGCAGACTACGAGCAGTACTTC
J: TRBJ2-1; D: NA; size: many; V: TRBV12-3/TRBV12-4; CDR3: CASSFGGNEQFF; DNA: TGTGCCAGCAGCTTCGGCGGCAATGAGCAGTTCTTC
J: TRBJ2-3; D: TRBD1; size: NA; V: TRBV5-1; CDR3: CASSLVGQGSTDTQYF; DNA: TGCGCCAGCAGCTTGGTGGGACAGGGAAGTACAGATACGCAGTATTTT
J: TRBJ2-3; D: TRBD1; size: many; V: TRBV18; CDR3: CASSAQGADSTDTQYF; DNA: TGTGCCAGCTCAGCACAGGGGGCGGATAGCACAGATACGCAGTATTTT
J: TRBJ2-7; D: NA; size: NA; V: TRBV19; CDR3: CASSIGDSYEQYF; DNA: TGTGCCAGTAGTATAGGGGACTCCTACGAGCAGTACTTC
J: TRBJ2-7; D: TRBD1; size: many; V: TRBV6-1; CDR3: CAIWPGQATYEQYF; DNA: TGTGCCATCTGGCCGGGACAGGCTACCTACGAGCAGTACTTC
J: TRBJ2-5; D: NA; size: few; V: TRBV4-1; CDR3: CASSQEYETSSAETQYF; DNA: TGCGCCAGCAGCCAAGAATATGAGACTAGTTCGGCAGAGACCCAGTACTTC
J: TRBJ1-4; D: TRBD1; size: NA; V: TRBV7-9; CDR3: CASSSGGIHEKLFF; DNA: TGTGCCAGCAGCTCAGGGGGCATACATGAAAAACTGTTTTTT
J: TRBJ1-2; D: NA; size: many; V: TRBV12-3/TRBV12-4; CDR3: CASSLQGALGYTF; DNA: TGTGCCAGCAGTTTGCAAGGGGCCCTGGGCTACACCTTC
J: TRBJ2-1; D: NA; size: NA; V: TRBV23-1; CDR3: CASRPLGRLNEQFF; DNA: TGCGCCAGCAGGCCCTTGGGACGCCTAAATGAGCAGTTCTTC
J: TRBJ1-1; D: TRBD1; size: NA; V: TRBV4-3; CDR3: CASSQDRKTGRKNTEAFF; DNA: TGCGCCAGCAGCCAAGACCGGAAGACAGGGAGAAAGAACACTGAAGCTTTCTTT
J: TRBJ1-5; D: NA; size: NA; V: TRBV4-1; CDR3: CASSQDPGNQPQHF; DNA: TGCGCCAGCAGCCAAGATCCGGGGAATCAGCCCCAGCATTTT
J: TRBJ1-4; D: NA; size: NA; V: TRBV9; CDR3: CASSVDWANEKLFF; DNA: TGTGCCAGCAGCGTAGACTGGGCTAATGAAAAACTGTTTTTT
J: TRBJ1-5; D: NA; size: many; V: TRBV24-1; CDR3: CATSGLTVAGPQHF; DNA: TGTGCCACCAGTGGTTTGACGGTCGCCGGGCCCCAGCATTTT
J: TRBJ1-4; D: NA; size: NA; V: TRBV27; CDR3: CASRQGLGEKLFF; DNA: TGTGCCAGCAGGCAGGGGTTAGGCGAAAAACTGTTTTTT
J: TRBJ2-7; D: TRBD1; size: NA; V: TRBV7-2; CDR3: CASSQRDRGHEQYF; DNA: TGTGCCAGCAGCCAACGGGACAGGGGGCACGAGCAGTACTTC
J: TRBJ2-1; D: TRBD2; size: NA; V: TRBV4-3; CDR3: CASSHGLAGFNEQFF; DNA: TGCGCCAGCAGCCACGGACTAGCGGGGTTCAATGAGCAGTTCTTC
J: TRBJ2-7; D: NA; size: few; V: TRBV5-1; CDR3: CASSLTPTYEQYF; DNA: TGCGCCAGCAGCTTGACTCCTACCTACGAGCAGTACTTC
J: TRBJ2-5; D: NA; size: many; V: TRBV7-2; CDR3: CASSSRVLKTEETQYF; DNA: TGTGCCAGCAGCTCAAGGGTCCTAAAAACAGAAGAGACCCAGTACTTC
J: TRBJ1-6; D: NA; size: few; V: TRBV2; CDR3: CATLGTVTYNSPLHF; DNA: TGTGCCACACTCGGGACGGTAACATATAATTCACCCCTCCACTTT
J: TRBJ2-5; D: NA; size: few; V: TRBV7-9; CDR3: CASSLIVGGQETQYF; DNA: TGTGCCAGCAGCTTAATTGTAGGAGGTCAAGAGACCCAGTACTTC
J: TRBJ2-3; D: NA; size: NA; V: TRBV5-4; CDR3: CASSLEAGTDTQYF; DNA: TGTGCCAGCAGCTTGGAAGCAGGCACAGATACGCAGTATTTT
J: TRBJ1-1; D: NA; size: NA; V: TRBV30; CDR3: CAWSEGPGGFTEAFF; DNA: TGTGCCTGGAGTGAGGGTCCTGGAGGGTTCACTGAAGCTTTCTTT
J: TRBJ1-1; D: NA; size: few; V: TRBV27; CDR3: CASSLRGYRLNTEAFF; DNA: TGTGCCAGCAGTTTACGGGGGTATCGGTTGAACACTGAAGCTTTCTTT
J: TRBJ2-3; D: NA; size: few; V: TRBV7-3; CDR3: CASSPYPGASTDTQYF; DNA: TGTGCCAGCAGCCCCTACCCCGGAGCTAGCACAGATACGCAGTATTTT
J: TRBJ2-1; D: TRBD2; size: few; V: TRBV27; CDR3: CASSLALAGGFGEQFF; DNA: TGTGCCAGCAGTTTAGCCCTAGCGGGGGGGTTTGGGGAGCAGTTCTTC